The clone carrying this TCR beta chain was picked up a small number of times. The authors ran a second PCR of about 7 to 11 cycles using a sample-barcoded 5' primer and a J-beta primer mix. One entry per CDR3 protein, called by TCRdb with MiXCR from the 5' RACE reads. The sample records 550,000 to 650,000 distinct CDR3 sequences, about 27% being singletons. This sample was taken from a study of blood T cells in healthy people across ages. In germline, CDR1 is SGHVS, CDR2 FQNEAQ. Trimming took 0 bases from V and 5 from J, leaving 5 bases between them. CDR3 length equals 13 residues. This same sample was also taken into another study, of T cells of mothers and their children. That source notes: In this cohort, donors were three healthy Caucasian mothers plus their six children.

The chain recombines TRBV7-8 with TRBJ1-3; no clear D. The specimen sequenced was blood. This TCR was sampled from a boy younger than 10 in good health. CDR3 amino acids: CASSLAGRNTIYF. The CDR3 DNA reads TGTGCCAGCAGCTTAGCAGGGAGAAACACCATATATTTT.